Detailed here is one T cell receptor (beta chain). What it binds is unknown. This specimen comes from a study of OX40 agonist ivuxolimab in advanced cancers. Overall study: Every 2 weeks, patients received ivuxolimab intravenously, dosed at 0.01 to 10 mg/kg. Broader study findings: By week 6 at 0.1 to 3.0 mg/kg, blood CD4+ and CD8+ T cells had expanded clonally.

Profiling relied on immunoSEQ multiplex PCR, and the TCRdb table lists in-frame clones only, not all of them. The data hold approximately 72,000 clones, with 88% observed a single time. The TCR was taken from an adult with an advanced solid tumor such as melanoma, head and neck, liver or kidney cancer. Sequenced here: CD4+ or CD8+ T cells sorted from blood, sampled in a trial of the OX40 agonist ivuxolimab.

CDR3 DNA: TGTGCCAGTAGTCGACAGGGGGCGCAAGCTAACTATGGCTACACCTTC. Protein product: CASSRQGAQANYGYTF. The chain is built from TRBV19 and TRBJ1-2; TRBD1 agrees at 10 bases. V lost 5 bases, J lost 0 bases, and 6 bases stayed unmatched. CDR1 is LNHDA, CDR2 SQIVND, per germline (reference sequence). This CDR3 contains 16 residues.